Each of the 25 T cell receptor beta chains below was sequenced from the same sample in a study of blood T cell repertoires in COVID-19 (dated by TCRdb to the early 2020s). Library preparation used the immunoSEQ multiplex PCR assay. The clones in this table, taken by TCRdb from immuneACCESS, are in-frame only. Not every clone is retained; where verified, under half of the shortfall comes from an unresolved V gene, and the cause of the rest is unknown. Counted in this sample were 150,000 to 200,000 clones; around 86% of them appeared once. About 8.6% of the sample is held by the ten biggest clonotypes. The sequenced sample was PBMCs or T cells enriched from blood (not recorded which). The origin of the receptors is a woman between 25 and 40 years old who had recovered from COVID-19.

This clone was seen a single time. The chain has TRBV28 and TRBJ2-4, with D perhaps matching TRBD1 (5 bases). This CDR3 region has 14 residues. V was shortened by 5 bases and J by 1 base, with 9 bases between the two germline ends. Germline CDR1 is MDHEN and CDR2 is SYDVKM. In DNA, the CDR3 is TGTGCCAGCAGTCGCAGGGTTGCCAAAAACATTCAGTACTTC. It specifies CASSRRVAKNIQYF.

V usage is TRBV19 and J usage is TRBJ2-7; 8 nucleotides agree with TRBD1. The germline CDR1 and CDR2 sequences are LNHDA and SQIVND (reference sequence). This CDR3 spans 15 amino acids. With V trimmed by 10 bases and J by 3 bases, 14 bases remained unmatched. Written as DNA, the CDR3 is TGTGCCACTCAGGACAGGGCGGAGGTAAACTACGAGCAGTACTTC. Its translation is CATQDRAEVNYEQYF. Supplemented by reference TRBV19 and TRBJ2-7, the full variable domain reads DGGITQSPKYLFRKEGQNVTLSCEQNLNHDAMYWYRQDPGQGLRLIYYSQIVNDFQKGDIAEGYSVSREKKESFPLTVTSAQKNPTAFYLCATQDRAEVNYEQYFGPGTRLTVT.

V gene TRBV5-4 combines with J gene TRBJ2-7; a possible D gene is TRBD2 (5 bases). The germline CDR1 and CDR2 sequences are SGHNT and YYREEE (reference sequence). V was cut by 2 bases and J by 3 bases, with 9 bases left in between. This CDR3 contains 13 residues. The CDR3, as DNA: TGTGCCAGCAGCTTTGGACGGGGCTACGAGCAGTACTTC. Translation gives CASSFGRGYEQYF.

The rearrangement uses TRBV27 and TRBJ2-7; 9 bases map to TRBD1. The J segment lost 7 bases and the V segment lost 6 bases, leaving 4 bases of the junction unmatched. Germline values: CDR1 MNHEY, CDR2 SMNVEV (reference sequence). The CDR3 is made up of 12 amino acids. The DNA for the CDR3 is TGTGCCAGCAGACAGGGGGCGAGGGAGCAGTACTTC. Amino acid sequence: CASRQGAREQYF.

The rearrangement uses TRBV28 and TRBJ2-5; 8 nucleotides align to TRBD2. This CDR3 contains 11 residues. The junction had 4 bases not matched to a gene; V was cut back by 6 bases and J by 10 bases. Germline CDR1 and CDR2: MDHEN and SYDVKM. The CDR3 region has the DNA TGTGCCAGCAGACATACTAGCGGCCAGTACTTC. Amino acid sequence: CASRHTSGQYF.

The chain carries TRBV19 and TRBJ1-3; D is possibly TRBD1 (6 bases). The V and J ends lost 9 bases and 0 bases respectively, with 9 bases between them. Germline lookup yields CDR1 LNHDA and CDR2 SQIVND (reference sequence). This CDR3 is built from 13 residues. The DNA for the CDR3 is TGTGCCAGCTGGACAGACTCTGGAAACACCATATATTTT. It encodes CASWTDSGNTIYF.

The chain is built from TRBV2 and TRBJ2-7, with TRBD1 as a possible D gene (7 bases). The CDR3 is made up of 15 amino acids. From germline, CDR1 is SNHLY and CDR2 FYNNEI. Trimming shortened V by 6 bases and J by 2 bases, and 17 bases separated the two germline ends. CDR3 region: CASSGGGGQTYEQYF. CDR3 DNA sequence: TGTGCCAGCAGCGGGGGTGGGGGACAGACCTACGAGCAGTACTTC.

This rearrangement joins TRBV7-2 to TRBJ2-5; weak D call: TRBD2 (6 bases). CDR1 is SGHTA, CDR2 FQGNSA, per germline. The length of the CDR3 is 18 residues. Between the trimmed V and J ends, which lost 1 base and 1 base, there was a span of 19 bases. CDR3 sequence reads: CASSLGGSGSGSQETQYF. CDR3 nucleotides: TGTGCCAGCAGCTTAGGGGGGAGCGGGTCTGGATCCCAAGAGACCCAGTACTTC.

This sequence joins TRBV11-2 and TRBJ2-7; TRBD2 agrees at 12 bases. Germline values: CDR1 SGHAT, CDR2 FQNNGV. J gave up 1 base and V 5 bases, and 6 bases lay outside the gene matches. CDR3 size: 16 residues. CDR3 residues: CASSPTSGRPSYEQYF. CDR3 DNA: TGTGCCAGCAGCCCAACTAGCGGGAGGCCTTCCTACGAGCAGTACTTC.

This clone was counted only a few times. This sequence joins TRBV5-1 and TRBJ2-3; TRBD2 matches at 12 bases. The CDR3 is 15 amino acids. The germline V gene has CDR1 SGHRS and CDR2 YFSETQ. Trimming cost V 6 bases and J 6 bases; bases outside gene matches: 8. The CDR3 reads CASNAGLAGDDTQYF. The CDR3 DNA reads TGCGCCAGCAATGCGGGACTAGCGGGTGATGATACGCAGTATTTT.

The gene calls are TRBV5-5 and TRBJ2-2; 8 bases agree with TRBD1. With V trimmed by 4 bases and J by 6 bases, 8 bases remained unmatched. The CDR3 runs to 15 residues. Germline CDR1 reads SGHKS; CDR2 reads YYEKEE (reference sequence). In DNA form, the CDR3 reads TGTGCCAGCAGCCTAGAACCGACAGGGGCCGGGGAGCTGTTTTTT. Protein sequence: CASSLEPTGAGELFF.

This clone appeared a single time. The chain joins TRBV12-5 to TRBJ2-3; TRBD2 aligns across 7 bases. The germline V gene has CDR1 LGHNT and CDR2 FRNRAP. The CDR3 sequence is 16 residues long. With V trimmed by 1 base and J by 4 bases, 8 bases remained unmatched. CDR3 sequence reads: CASGLGGTAGADTQYF. The CDR3 DNA reads as TGTGCTAGTGGTTTGGGGGGTACGGCGGGAGCAGATACGCAGTATTTT.

V gene TRBV11-2 combines with J gene TRBJ2-7, with 9 nucleotides matching TRBD2. The germline CDR1 and CDR2 sequences are SGHAT and FQNNGV. V dropped 3 bases and J dropped 3; count of bases not matched to a gene: 6. This CDR3 is built from 15 residues. The CDR3 nucleotides are TGTGCCAGCAGCTTCCTAGCGGGAACGCACTACGAGCAGTACTTC. Protein: CASSFLAGTHYEQYF.

The chain couples TRBV30 to TRBJ1-3, with unresolved D. CDR3 length: 13 residues. Germline V gives CDR1 GTSNPN, CDR2 SVGIG (reference sequence). V lost 4 bases and J lost 2, with 9 bases in between. The CDR3, as DNA: TGTGCCTGGACCGGGAACCCTGGAAACACCATATATTTT. Protein product: CAWTGNPGNTIYF. The entire variable domain, with the rest obtained from reference TRBV30 and TRBJ1-3, is as follows: SQTIHQWPATLVQPVGSPLSLECTVEGTSNPNLYWYRQAAGRGLQLLFYSVGIGQISSEVPQNLSASRPQDRQFILSSKKLLLSDSGFYLCAWTGNPGNTIYFGEGSWLTVV.

V is TRBV19 and J is TRBJ1-2; 9 bases agree with TRBD1. The CDR3 spans 15 residues. J gave up 4 bases and V 6 bases, and 9 bases lay outside the gene matches. Looked up from germline, CDR1 is LNHDA and CDR2 is SQIVND (reference sequence). The CDR3 loop is CASRDTGGIGYGYTF. The DNA of the CDR3 is TGTGCCAGTAGAGATACAGGGGGCATCGGCTATGGCTACACCTTC.

This clone has a single count. The gene calls are TRBV2 and TRBJ1-2, with D possibly being TRBD1 (6 bases). This CDR3 has 13 amino acids. Trimming shortened V by 7 bases and J by 6 bases, and 15 bases separated the two germline ends. Germline CDR1 and CDR2: SNHLY and FYNNEI. CDR3 loop: CASNREGSDGYTF. Written as DNA, the CDR3 is TGTGCCAGCAACAGGGAGGGTTCGGATGGCTACACCTTC.

The CDR3 bases are TGCGCCAGCAGCTTGGAGGGACAGCCCTCCGGAGATACGCAGTATTTT. It is translated as CASSLEGQPSGDTQYF. V usage is TRBV5-1 and J usage is TRBJ2-3; 7 nucleotides align to TRBD1. With V trimmed by 0 bases and J by 5 bases, 9 bases remained unmatched. This CDR3 spans 16 amino acids. The germline V gene encodes CDR1 SGHRS and CDR2 YFSETQ. The full variable domain, in which reference TRBV5-1 and TRBJ2-3 provide the parts outside the CDR3, is KAGVTQTPRYLIKTRGQQVTLSCSPISGHRSVSWYQQTPGQGLQFLFEYFSETQRNKGNFPGRFSGRQFSNSRSEMNVSTLELGDSALYLCASSLEGQPSGDTQYFGPGTRLTVL.

This rearrangement joins TRBV6-5 to TRBJ1-1; unclear D gene. Deletions cut 7 bases from V and 1 base from J, with 16 bases between. This CDR3 is 15 amino acids long. Germline V gives CDR1 MNHEY, CDR2 SVGAGI. The DNA of the CDR3 is TGTGCCAGCAAGATGTCAGGCTTTAAGAACACTGAAGCTTTCTTT. It is translated as CASKMSGFKNTEAFF.

The chain has TRBV2 and TRBJ2-2, with 10 bases aligning to TRBD1. From germline, CDR1 is SNHLY and CDR2 FYNNEI. V was pared by 7 bases and J by 7 bases, with 6 bases of the junction left unmatched. CDR3 length equals 14 residues. The CDR3 nucleotides read TGTGCCAGCACCCCGGGACAGGGGTACGGGGAGCTGTTTTTT. Amino acid sequence: CASTPGQGYGELFF.

J is TRBJ2-1 and V is TRBV7-2; 12 bases fit TRBD2. Germline V gene sequence: CDR1 SGHTA, CDR2 FQGNSA. The J segment lost 3 bases and the V segment lost 2 bases, leaving 5 bases of the junction unmatched. The CDR3 extends over 17 amino acids. The DNA of the CDR3 is TGTGCCAGCAGCTTAAGACTAGCGGGAGAGGTCTACAATGAGCAGTTCTTC. Protein: CASSLRLAGEVYNEQFF.

The chain links TRBV7-9 to TRBJ1-5, with D perhaps matching TRBD1 (6 bases). Germline CDR1 and CDR2: SEHNR and FQNEAQ (reference sequence). The CDR3 covers 14 residues. Trimming removed 5 bases from V and 0 bases from J, with 8 bases in between. The DNA of the CDR3 is TGTGCCAGCAGCCGGGACAATAGCAATCAGCCCCAGCATTTT. Protein: CASSRDNSNQPQHF.

The count of this clone is one. The chain employs TRBV2 and TRBJ2-5; D is undetermined. V was pared by 2 bases and J by 1 base, with 5 bases between. The CDR3 is 13 amino acids. From germline, CDR1 is SNHLY and CDR2 FYNNEI. The CDR3 reads CASSENSQETQYF. The CDR3 bases are TGTGCCAGCAGTGAAAACAGCCAAGAGACCCAGTACTTC.

This clone was seen a handful of times. The chain joins TRBV11-2 to TRBJ1-2; D is ambiguous. CDR1 SGHAT and CDR2 FQNNGV come from the germline V gene. V was cut by 4 bases and J by 5 bases, with 20 bases left in between. The CDR3 is 16 residues long. This CDR3 reads CASSSFRTDPRYGYTF. CDR3 nucleotides: TGTGCCAGCAGCTCCTTCCGTACAGACCCGCGATATGGCTACACCTTC. Drawing the rest from reference TRBV11-2 and TRBJ1-2, the complete variable domain is EAGVAQSPRYKIIEKRQSVAFWCNPISGHATLYWYQQILGQGPKLLIQFQNNGVVDDSQLPKDRFSAERLKGVDSTLKIQPAKLEDSAVYLCASSSFRTDPRYGYTFGSGTRLTVV.

The gene calls are TRBV11-3 and TRBJ2-5, with unresolved D. Germline loops: CDR1 SGHNT, CDR2 YENEEA. V lost 1 base and J 3 bases, leaving 9 bases between the germline ends. The CDR3 is 14 amino acids. The CDR3, as DNA: TGTGCCAGCAGCTTAGGCCCGAGAGAAGAGACCCAGTACTTC. The encoded protein is CASSLGPREETQYF.

The gene calls are TRBV18 and TRBJ2-1; TRBD2 is a possible D gene (6 bases). With 4 bases removed from V and 0 bases from J, the gap between germline ends came to 13 bases. This CDR3 has 16 amino acids. Per germline, CDR1 KGHSH and CDR2 LQKENI. The CDR3 bases are TGTGCCAGCTCACGCGCGGGATCCAGCTCCTACAATGAGCAGTTCTTC. Its protein product is CASSRAGSSSYNEQFF.